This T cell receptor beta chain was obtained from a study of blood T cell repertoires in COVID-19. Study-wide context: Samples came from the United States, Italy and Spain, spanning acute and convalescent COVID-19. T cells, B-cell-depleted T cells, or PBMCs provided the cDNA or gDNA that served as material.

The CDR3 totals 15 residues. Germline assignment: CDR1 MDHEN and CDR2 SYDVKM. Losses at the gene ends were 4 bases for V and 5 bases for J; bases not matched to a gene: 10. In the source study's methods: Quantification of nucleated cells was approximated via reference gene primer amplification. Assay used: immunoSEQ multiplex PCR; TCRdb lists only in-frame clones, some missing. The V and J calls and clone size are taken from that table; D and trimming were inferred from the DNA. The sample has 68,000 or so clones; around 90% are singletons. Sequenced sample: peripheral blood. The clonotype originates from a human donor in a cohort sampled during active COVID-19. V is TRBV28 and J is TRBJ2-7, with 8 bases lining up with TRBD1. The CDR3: CASSSGTGGWDEQYF. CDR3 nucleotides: TGTGCCAGCAGTTCGGGTACAGGGGGGTGGGACGAGCAGTACTTC.